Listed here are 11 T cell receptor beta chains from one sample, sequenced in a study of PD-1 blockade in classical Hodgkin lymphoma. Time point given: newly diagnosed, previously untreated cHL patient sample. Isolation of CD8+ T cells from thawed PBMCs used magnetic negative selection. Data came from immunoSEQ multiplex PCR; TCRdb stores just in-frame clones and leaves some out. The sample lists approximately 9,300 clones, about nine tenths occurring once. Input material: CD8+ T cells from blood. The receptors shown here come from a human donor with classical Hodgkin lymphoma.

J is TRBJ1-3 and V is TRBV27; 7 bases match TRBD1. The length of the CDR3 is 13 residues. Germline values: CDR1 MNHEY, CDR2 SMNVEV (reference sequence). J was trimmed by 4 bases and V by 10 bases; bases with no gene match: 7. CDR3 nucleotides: TGTGCCATTCCGACAGGGCGAGGAAACACCATATATTTT. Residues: CAIPTGRGNTIYF.

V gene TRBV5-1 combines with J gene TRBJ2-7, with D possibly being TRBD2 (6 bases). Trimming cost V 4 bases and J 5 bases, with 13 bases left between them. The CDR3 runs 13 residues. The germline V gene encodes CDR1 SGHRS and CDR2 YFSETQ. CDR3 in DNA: TGCGCCAGCAGCCCCGGAGGGGCGCACGAGCAGTACTTC. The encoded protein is CASSPGGAHEQYF.

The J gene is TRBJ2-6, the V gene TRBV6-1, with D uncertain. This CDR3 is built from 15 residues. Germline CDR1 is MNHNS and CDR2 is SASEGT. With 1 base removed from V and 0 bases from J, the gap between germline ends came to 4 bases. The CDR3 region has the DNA TGTGCCAGCAGTGAAGGCGTCTCTGGGGCCAACGTCCTGACTTTC. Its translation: CASSEGVSGANVLTF.

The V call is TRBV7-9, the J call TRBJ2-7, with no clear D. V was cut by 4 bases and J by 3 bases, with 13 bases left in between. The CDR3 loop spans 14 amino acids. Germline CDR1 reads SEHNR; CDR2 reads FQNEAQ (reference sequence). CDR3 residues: CASSSAKGSYEQYF. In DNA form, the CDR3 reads TGTGCCAGCAGCTCGGCTAAGGGCAGCTACGAGCAGTACTTC.

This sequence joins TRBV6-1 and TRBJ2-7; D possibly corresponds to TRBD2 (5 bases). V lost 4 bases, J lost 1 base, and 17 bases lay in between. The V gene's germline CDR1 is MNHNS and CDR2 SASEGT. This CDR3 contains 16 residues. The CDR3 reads CASSVLGDYLSYEQYF. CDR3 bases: TGTGCCAGCAGTGTACTCGGAGACTACTTGTCCTACGAGCAGTACTTC.

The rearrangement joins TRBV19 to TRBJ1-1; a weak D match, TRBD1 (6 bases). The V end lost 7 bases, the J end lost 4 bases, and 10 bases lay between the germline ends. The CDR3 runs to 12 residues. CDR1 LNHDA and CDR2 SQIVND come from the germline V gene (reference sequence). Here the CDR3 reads CASTGGLTEAFF. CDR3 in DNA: TGTGCCAGTACTGGGGGGCTCACTGAAGCTTTCTTT.

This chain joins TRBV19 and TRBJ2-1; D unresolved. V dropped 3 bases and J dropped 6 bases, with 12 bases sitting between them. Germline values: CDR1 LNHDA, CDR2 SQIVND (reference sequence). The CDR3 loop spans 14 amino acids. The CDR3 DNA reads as TGTGCCAGTAGTATCGATTTATGGGGCAATGAGCAGTTCTTC. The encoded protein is CASSIDLWGNEQFF.

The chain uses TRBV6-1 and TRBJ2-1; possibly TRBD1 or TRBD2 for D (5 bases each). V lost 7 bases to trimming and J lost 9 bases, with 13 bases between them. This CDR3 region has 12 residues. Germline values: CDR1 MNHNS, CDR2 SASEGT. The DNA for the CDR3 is TGTGCCAGCACAGGGACCCCTCGTGAGCAGTTCTTC. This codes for CASTGTPREQFF.

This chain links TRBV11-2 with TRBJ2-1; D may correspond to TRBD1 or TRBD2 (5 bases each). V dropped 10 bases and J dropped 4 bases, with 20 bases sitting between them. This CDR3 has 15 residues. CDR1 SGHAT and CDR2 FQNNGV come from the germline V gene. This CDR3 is CATEPGPTLYNEQFF. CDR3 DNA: TGTGCCACCGAACCGGGACCGACCCTTTACAATGAGCAGTTCTTC.

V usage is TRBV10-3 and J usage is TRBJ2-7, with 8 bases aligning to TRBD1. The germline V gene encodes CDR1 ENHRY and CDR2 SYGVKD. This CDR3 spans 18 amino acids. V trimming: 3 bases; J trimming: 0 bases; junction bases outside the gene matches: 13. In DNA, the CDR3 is TGTGCCATCAGTGATTCGAGACAGGGGCACCGGAACTCCTACGAGCAGTACTTC. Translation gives CAISDSRQGHRNSYEQYF.

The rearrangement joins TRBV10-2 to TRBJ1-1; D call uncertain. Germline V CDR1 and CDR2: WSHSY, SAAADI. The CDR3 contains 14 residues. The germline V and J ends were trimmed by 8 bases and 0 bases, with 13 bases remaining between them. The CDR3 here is CASSGRTLNTEAFF. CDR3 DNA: TGCGCCAGCTCCGGGAGAACTCTGAACACTGAAGCTTTCTTT.